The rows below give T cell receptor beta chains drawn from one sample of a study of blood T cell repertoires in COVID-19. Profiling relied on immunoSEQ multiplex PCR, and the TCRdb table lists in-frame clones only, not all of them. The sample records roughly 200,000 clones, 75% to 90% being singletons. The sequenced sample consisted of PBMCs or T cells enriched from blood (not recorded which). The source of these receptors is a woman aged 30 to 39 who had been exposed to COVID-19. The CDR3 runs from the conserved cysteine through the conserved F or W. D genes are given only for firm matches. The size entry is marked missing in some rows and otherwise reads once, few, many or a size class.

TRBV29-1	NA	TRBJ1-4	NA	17	CSVHHGNILKGNEKLFF	TGCAGCGTTCACCACGGAAACATTTTAAAGGGGAATGAAAAACTGTTTTTT
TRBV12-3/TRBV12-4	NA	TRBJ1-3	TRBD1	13	CASSLRGGNTIYF	TGTGCCAGCAGTCTCAGGGGGGGAAACACCATATATTTT
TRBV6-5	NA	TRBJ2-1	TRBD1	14	CASYPGQGYNEQFF	TGTGCCAGTTATCCGGGACAGGGTTACAATGAGCAGTTCTTC
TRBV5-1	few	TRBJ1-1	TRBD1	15	CASRDRTGGNTEAFF	TGCGCCAGCAGAGACCGCACAGGGGGGAACACTGAAGCTTTCTTT
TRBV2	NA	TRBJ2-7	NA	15	CASSESPGVYGEQYF	TGTGCCAGCAGTGAATCACCGGGGGTCTATGGCGAGCAGTACTTC
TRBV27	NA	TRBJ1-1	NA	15	CASVPRRGLHTEAFF	TGTGCCAGCGTCCCCCGCAGGGGATTGCACACTGAAGCTTTCTTT
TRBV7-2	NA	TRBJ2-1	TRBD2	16	CASSKGGTSGANEQFF	TGTGCCAGCAGCAAAGGCGGGACTAGCGGAGCCAATGAGCAGTTCTTC
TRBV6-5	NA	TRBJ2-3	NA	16	CASSYSGRTVTDTQYF	TGTGCCAGCAGTTACTCGGGCCGGACAGTAACAGATACGCAGTATTTT
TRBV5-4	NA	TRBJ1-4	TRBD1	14	CASSRDRGLEKLFF	TGTGCCAGCAGCCGGGACAGGGGTTTGGAAAAACTGTTTTTT
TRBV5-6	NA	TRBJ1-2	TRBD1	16	CASSPPQGARNYGYTF	TGTGCCAGCAGTCCCCCTCAGGGGGCCCGGAACTATGGCTACACCTTC
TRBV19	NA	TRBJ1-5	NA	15	CASSMIGVSNQPQHF	TGTGCCAGTAGTATGATAGGGGTAAGCAATCAGCCCCAGCATTTT
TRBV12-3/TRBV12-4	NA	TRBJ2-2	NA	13	CASSPRLTGELFF	TGTGCCAGCAGCCCGAGGTTGACCGGGGAGCTGTTTTTT
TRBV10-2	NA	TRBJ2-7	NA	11	CASSDPYEQYF	TGCGCCAGCAGTGATCCGTACGAGCAGTACTTC
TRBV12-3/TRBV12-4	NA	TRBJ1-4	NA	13	CASSQNINEKLFF	TGTGCCAGCAGTCAGAACATAAATGAAAAACTGTTTTTT
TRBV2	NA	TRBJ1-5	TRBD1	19	CASSVGIAGGAGGNQPQHF	TGTGCCAGCAGTGTCGGGATTGCAGGGGGTGCAGGTGGCAATCAGCCCCAGCATTTT
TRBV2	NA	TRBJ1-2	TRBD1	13	CASTGQGTSGYTF	TGTGCCAGCACCGGACAGGGCACGAGTGGCTACACCTTC
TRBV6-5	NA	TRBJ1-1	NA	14	CASRPRGAVTEAFF	TGTGCCAGCAGGCCTCGGGGTGCGGTAACTGAAGCTTTCTTT
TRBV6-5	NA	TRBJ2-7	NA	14	CASSSPQGSDEQYF	TGTGCCAGCAGTTCCCCACAGGGTTCGGACGAGCAGTACTTC
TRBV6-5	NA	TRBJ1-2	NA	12	CASYWGGYGYTF	TGTGCCTCCTACTGGGGGGGCTATGGCTACACCTTC
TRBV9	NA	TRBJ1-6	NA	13	CASSVLANSPLHF	TGTGCCAGCAGCGTCCTAGCAAATTCACCCCTCCACTTT
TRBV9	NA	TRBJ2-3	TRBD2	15	CASANGGGALDTQYF	TGTGCCAGCGCCAACGGCGGGGGGGCCTTAGATACGCAGTATTTT
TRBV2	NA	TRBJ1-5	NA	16	CASSGLGGADGQPQHF	TGTGCCAGCAGTGGGCTGGGAGGGGCCGATGGGCAGCCCCAGCATTTT
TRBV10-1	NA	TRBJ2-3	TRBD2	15	CASGSGGAGTDTQYF	TGCGCCAGCGGGAGCGGGGGGGCCGGCACAGATACGCAGTATTTT